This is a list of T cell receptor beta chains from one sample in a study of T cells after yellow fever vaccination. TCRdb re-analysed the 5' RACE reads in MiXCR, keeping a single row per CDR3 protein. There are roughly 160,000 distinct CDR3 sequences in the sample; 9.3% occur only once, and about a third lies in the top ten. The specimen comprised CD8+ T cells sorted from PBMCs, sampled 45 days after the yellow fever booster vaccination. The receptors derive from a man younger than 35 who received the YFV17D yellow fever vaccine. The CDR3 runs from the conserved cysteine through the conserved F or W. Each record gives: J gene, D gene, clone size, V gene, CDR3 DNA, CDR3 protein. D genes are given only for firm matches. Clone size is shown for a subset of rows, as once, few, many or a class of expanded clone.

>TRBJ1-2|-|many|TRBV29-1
TGCAGCGGCCTACAGGGCCCTAGTGGCTACACCTTC
CSGLQGPSGYTF
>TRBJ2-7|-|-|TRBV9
TGTGCCAGCAGCGTAGATGGAAATGTCAACGAGCAGTACTTC
CASSVDGNVNEQYF
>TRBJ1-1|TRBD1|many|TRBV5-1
TGCGCCAGCGCTCTCAGGGGGCTCACGTACACTGAAGCTTTCTTT
CASALRGLTYTEAFF
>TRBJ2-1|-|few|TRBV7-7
TGTGCTAGCAGCCCCCGGGACTGGAGCTCCTACAATGAGCAGTTCTTC
CASSPRDWSSYNEQFF
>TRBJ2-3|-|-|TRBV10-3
TGTGCCATCAGTTCGGGGGCCCTCGATCCAGATACGCAGTATTTT
CAISSGALDPDTQYF
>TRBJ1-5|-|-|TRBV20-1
TGCAGTGCTAGAGGACTTATCCGACAGCCCCAGCATTTT
CSARGLIRQPQHF
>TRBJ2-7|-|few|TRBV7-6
TGTGCCAGCAGCTTAGCCATTCGATACGAGCAGTACTTC
CASSLAIRYEQYF
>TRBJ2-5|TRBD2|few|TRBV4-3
TGCGCCAGCAGCCAAGCTCGCGGGGGGCACCAAGAGACCCAGTACTTC
CASSQARGGHQETQYF
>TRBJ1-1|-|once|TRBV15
TGTGCCACCAGCAGAGAAAGGGGGGGTAACACTGAAGCTTTCTTT
CATSRERGGNTEAFF
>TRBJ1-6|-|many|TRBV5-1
TGCGCCAGCAGTACAGGGACGTCCTATAATTCACCCCTCCACTTT
CASSTGTSYNSPLHF
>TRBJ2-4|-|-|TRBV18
TGTGCCAGCTCACCCCCTTCGGGGGAAAACATTCAGTACTTC
CASSPPSGENIQYF
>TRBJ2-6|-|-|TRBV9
TGTGCCAGCAGCGGATTCCTAGGGCTTGGGGCCAACGTCCTGACTTTC
CASSGFLGLGANVLTF
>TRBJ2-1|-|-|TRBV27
TGTGCCAGCAGTTATAGGTTGGGCCCGAGCTCCTACAATGAGCAGTTCTTC
CASSYRLGPSSYNEQFF
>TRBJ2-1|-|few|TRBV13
TGTGCCAGCAGTCGAGCAGGGACCAACAATGAGCAGTTCTTC
CASSRAGTNNEQFF
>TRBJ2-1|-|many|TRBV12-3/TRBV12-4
TGTGCCAGCAGTTCAGGGAAGGGTCGGAATGAGCAGTTCTTC
CASSSGKGRNEQFF
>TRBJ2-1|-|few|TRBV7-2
TGTGCCAGCAGCTTAGACGGGACCAGGAGCAATGAGCAGTTCTTC
CASSLDGTRSNEQFF
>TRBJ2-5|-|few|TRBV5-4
TGTGCCAGCAGCTTGTCCTACGCCTCAGGGGAGACCCAGTACTTC
CASSLSYASGETQYF
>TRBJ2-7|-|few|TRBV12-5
TGTGCTAGCGGATCCTCAAACTATGAGCAGTACTTC
CASGSSNYEQYF
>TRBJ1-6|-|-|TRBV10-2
TGCGCCAGCAGTGAGTCGGGACATTCTAATTCACCCCTCCACTTT
CASSESGHSNSPLHF
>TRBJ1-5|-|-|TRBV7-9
TGTGCCAGCAGCACAGGGTTTCAGCCCCAGCATTTT
CASSTGFQPQHF
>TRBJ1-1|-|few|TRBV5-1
TGCGCCAGCAGCTGGAGGGGGGCACCGAACACTGAAGCTTTCTTT
CASSWRGAPNTEAFF
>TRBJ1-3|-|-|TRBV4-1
TGCGCCAGCAGCCGAGACAAGAACTCTGGAAACACCATATATTTT
CASSRDKNSGNTIYF
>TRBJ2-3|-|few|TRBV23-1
TGCGCCAGCCACACTTGGTCTCCAGATACGCAGTATTTT
CASHTWSPDTQYF
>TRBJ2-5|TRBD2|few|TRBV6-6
TGTGCCAGCAGTTATACTTCGGCTAGCGGGGGGAATTACCAAGAGACCCAGTACTTC
CASSYTSASGGNYQETQYF
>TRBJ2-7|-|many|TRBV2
TGTGCCATCACACGGGGGTCAGAGATTTACGAGCAGTACTTC
CAITRGSEIYEQYF
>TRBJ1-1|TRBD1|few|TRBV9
TGTGCCAGCAGCGTATGGACAGGGGACACCACTGAAGCTTTCTTT
CASSVWTGDTTEAFF
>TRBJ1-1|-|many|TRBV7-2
TGTGCCAGCAGCTTAGCGTGGGGGACAACTGAAGCTTTCTTT
CASSLAWGTTEAFF
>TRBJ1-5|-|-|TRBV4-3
TGCGCCAGCAGCCAATCCTCTGGAGGGTACAATCAGCCCCAGCATTTT
CASSQSSGGYNQPQHF